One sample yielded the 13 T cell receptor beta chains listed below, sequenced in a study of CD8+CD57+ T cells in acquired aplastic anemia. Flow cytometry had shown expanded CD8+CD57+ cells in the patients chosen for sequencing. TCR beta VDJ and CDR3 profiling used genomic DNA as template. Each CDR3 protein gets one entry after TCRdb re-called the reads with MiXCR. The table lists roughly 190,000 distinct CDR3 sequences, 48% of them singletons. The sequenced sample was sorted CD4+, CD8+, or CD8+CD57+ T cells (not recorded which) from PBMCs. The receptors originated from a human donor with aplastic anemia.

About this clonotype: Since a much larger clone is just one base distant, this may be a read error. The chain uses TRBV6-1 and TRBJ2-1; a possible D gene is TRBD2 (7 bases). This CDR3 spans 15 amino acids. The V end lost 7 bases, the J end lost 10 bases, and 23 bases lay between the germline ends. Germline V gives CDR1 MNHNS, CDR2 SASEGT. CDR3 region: CASITTSGKGVEQFF. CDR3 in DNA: TGTGCCAGCATTACCACCAGCGGGAAGGGGGTAGAGCAGTTCTTC.

The CDR3 sequence: CASSLGPGAAFF. CDR3 bases: TGTGCCAGCAGCCTAGGGCCCGGGGCGGCTTTCTTT. This sequence joins TRBV5-6 and TRBJ1-1; D might be TRBD1 (5 bases). From germline, CDR1 is SGHDT and CDR2 YYEEEE. This CDR3 comprises 12 residues. V was pared by 4 bases and J by 11 bases, with 15 bases between.

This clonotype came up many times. The CDR3 sequence: CASSYRDRGLGYTF. CDR3 nucleotides: TGTGCCAGCAGTTACCGGGACAGGGGGCTTGGCTACACCTTC. The chain uses TRBV2 and TRBJ1-2; 12 bases are shared with TRBD1. CDR3 length: 14 residues. Per germline, CDR1 SNHLY and CDR2 FYNNEI. The V and J ends lost 5 bases and 7 bases, in that order; junction bases with no gene match: 5.

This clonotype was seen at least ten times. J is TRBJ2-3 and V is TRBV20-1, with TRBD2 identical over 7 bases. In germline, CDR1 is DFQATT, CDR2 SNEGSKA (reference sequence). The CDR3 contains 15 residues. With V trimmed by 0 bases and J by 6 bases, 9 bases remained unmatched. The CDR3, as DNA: TGCAGTGCTAGAGACACTAGCGCGGAGGGCGATACGCAGTATTTT. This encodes CSARDTSAEGDTQYF.

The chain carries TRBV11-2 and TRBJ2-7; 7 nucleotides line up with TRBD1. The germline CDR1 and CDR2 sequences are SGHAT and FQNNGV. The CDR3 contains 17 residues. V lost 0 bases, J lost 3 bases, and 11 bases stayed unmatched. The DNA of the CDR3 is TGTGCCAGCAGCTTAGACCCCCGGGACAGCGTCTTCTACGAGCAGTACTTC. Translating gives CASSLDPRDSVFYEQYF.

CDR3 nucleotides: TGTGCCAGCAGTGAGGGTGGCTCCTATAATTCACCCCTCCACTTT. It encodes CASSEGGSYNSPLHF. The rearrangement links TRBV2 to TRBJ1-6, with unresolved D. The CDR3 length is 15 residues. The germline V gene encodes CDR1 SNHLY and CDR2 FYNNEI. The V gene lost 3 bases and the J gene lost 0 bases, with 6 bases spanning the gap.

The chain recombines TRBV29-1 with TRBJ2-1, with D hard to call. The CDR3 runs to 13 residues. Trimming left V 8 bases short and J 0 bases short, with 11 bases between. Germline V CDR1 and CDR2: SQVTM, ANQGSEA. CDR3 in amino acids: CSPDLSSYNEQFF. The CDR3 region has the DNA TGCAGCCCTGACTTGAGCTCCTACAATGAGCAGTTCTTC.

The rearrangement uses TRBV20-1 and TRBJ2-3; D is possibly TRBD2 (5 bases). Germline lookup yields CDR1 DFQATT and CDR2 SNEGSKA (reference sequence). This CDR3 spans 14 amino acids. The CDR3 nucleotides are TGCAGCGTCCGCTTTGAGAATAGCGCGGATACGCAGTATTTT. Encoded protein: CSVRFENSADTQYF.

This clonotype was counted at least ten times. CDR3 DNA: TGTGCCAGCACCGTAAGCTCCTACAATGAGCAGTTCTTC. It encodes CASTVSSYNEQFF. The gene calls are TRBV6-1 and TRBJ2-1; D gene uncertain. This CDR3 spans 13 amino acids. Trimming cost V 7 bases and J 0 bases, with 7 bases left between them. CDR1 is MNHNS, CDR2 SASEGT, per germline.

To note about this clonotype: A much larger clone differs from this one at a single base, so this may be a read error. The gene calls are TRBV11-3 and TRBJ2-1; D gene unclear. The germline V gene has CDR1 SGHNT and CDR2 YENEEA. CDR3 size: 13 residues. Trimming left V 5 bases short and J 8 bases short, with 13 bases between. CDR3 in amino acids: CASSINVGHEQFF. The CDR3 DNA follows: TGTGCCAGCAGCATTAACGTCGGCCATGAGCAGTTCTTC.

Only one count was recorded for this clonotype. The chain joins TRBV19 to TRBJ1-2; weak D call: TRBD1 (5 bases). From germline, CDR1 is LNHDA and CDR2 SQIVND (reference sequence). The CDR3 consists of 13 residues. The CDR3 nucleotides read TGTCCACATTTCGCCTGGGGGAGGCATGGCTACACCTTC. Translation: CPHFAWGRHGYTF.

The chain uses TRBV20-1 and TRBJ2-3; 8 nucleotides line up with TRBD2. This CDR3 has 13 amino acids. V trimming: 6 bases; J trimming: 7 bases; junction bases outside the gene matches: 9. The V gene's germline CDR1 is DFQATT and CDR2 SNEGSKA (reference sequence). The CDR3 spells CSAFGGAGNTQYF. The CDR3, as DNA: TGCAGTGCCTTCGGGGGGGCCGGGAATACGCAGTATTTT.

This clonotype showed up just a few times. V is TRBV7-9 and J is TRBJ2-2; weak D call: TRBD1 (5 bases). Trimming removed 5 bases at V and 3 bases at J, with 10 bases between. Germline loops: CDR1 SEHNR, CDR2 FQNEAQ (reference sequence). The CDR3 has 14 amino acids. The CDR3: CASSPKQDTGELFF. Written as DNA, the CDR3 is TGTGCCAGCAGCCCGAAACAGGACACCGGGGAGCTGTTTTTT.